The present T cell receptor beta chain was sequenced within a study of cytomegalovirus exposure and HLA in healthy donors. Across the whole study: Around 80 million unique TCRs from HLA-typed donors were held in an early data release.

13 Jbeta primers and 60 Vbeta primers were used for the PCR. The assay was immunoSEQ multiplex PCR, and TCRdb's table has in-frame clones only and misses some. Among roughly 190,000 clones, roughly three quarters were seen once, and the ten largest hold over 1.5%. Trimming cost V 1 base and J 4 bases, with 13 bases left between them. In germline, CDR1 is SGHRS, CDR2 YFSETQ. The CDR3 has 15 residues. Sequencing was performed on PBMCs. The J gene is TRBJ2-3, the V gene TRBV5-1; no definite D call. The clonotype was recovered from a woman aged 18 to 35 in good health and CMV-seronegative. DNA for the CDR3: TGCGCCAGCAGCTTGCGGGTAAGAGGCGCAGATACGCAGTATTTT. Its translation: CASSLRVRGADTQYF.